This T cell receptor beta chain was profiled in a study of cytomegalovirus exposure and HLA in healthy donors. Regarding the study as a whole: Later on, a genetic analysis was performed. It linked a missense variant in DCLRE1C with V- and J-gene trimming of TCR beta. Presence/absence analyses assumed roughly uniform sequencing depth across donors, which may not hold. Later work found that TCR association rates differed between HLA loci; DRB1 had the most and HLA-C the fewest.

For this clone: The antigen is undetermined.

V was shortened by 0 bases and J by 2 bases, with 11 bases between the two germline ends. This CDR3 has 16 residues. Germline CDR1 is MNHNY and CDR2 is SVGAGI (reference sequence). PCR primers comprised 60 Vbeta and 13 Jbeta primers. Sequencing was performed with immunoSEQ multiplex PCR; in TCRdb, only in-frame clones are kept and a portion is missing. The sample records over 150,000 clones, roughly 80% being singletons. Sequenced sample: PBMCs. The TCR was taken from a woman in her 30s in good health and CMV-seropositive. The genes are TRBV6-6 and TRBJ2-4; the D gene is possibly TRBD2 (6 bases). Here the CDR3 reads CASSYSGGETKNIQYF. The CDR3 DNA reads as TGTGCCAGCAGTTACTCTGGAGGGGAGACCAAAAACATTCAGTACTTC.